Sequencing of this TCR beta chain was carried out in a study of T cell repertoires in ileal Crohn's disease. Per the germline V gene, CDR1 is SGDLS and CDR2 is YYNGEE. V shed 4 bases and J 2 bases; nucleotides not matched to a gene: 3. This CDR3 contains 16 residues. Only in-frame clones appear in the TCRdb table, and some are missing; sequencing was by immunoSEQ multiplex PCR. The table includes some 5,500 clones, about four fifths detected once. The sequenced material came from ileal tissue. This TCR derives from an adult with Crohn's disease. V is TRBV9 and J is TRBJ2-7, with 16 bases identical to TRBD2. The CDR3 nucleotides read TGTGCCAGCAGCCAGGGACTAGCGGGAGGGACCTACGAGCAGTACTTC. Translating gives CASSQGLAGGTYEQYF.